This entry concerns a single TCR beta chain. The antigen remains undetermined. The data derive from a study of OX40 agonist ivuxolimab in advanced cancers. General study points: Antigen specificity remained undetermined for the expanded peripheral T cells.

Trimming cost V 5 bases and J 3 bases; bases outside gene matches: 6. The CDR3 has 16 amino acids. The germline V gene encodes CDR1 SEHNR and CDR2 FQNEAQ (reference sequence). Here immunoSEQ multiplex PCR was the method, and the copy in TCRdb shows in-frame clones only, minus some. The sample shows roughly 48,000 clones, about 86% of them seen only once. This receptor was taken from an adult with an advanced solid tumor such as melanoma, head and neck, liver or kidney cancer. The rearrangement joins TRBV7-9 to TRBJ1-4, with 10 bases identical to TRBD1. This sample comprised CD4+ or CD8+ T cells sorted from blood, obtained in a trial of the OX40 agonist ivuxolimab. DNA for the CDR3: TGTGCCAGCAGCAAAGGACAGGGGGTAGCTAATGAAAAACTGTTTTTT. Its translation is CASSKGQGVANEKLFF. Drawing the rest from reference TRBV7-9 and TRBJ1-4, the complete variable domain is DTGVSQNPRHKITKRGQNVTFRCDPISEHNRLYWYRQTLGQGPEFLTYFQNEAQLEKSRLLSDRFSAERPKGSFSTLEIQRTEQGDSAMYLCASSKGQGVANEKLFFGSGTQLSVL.